This is a list of T cell receptor beta chains from one sample in a study of early stage breast cancer tumors. TCRdb keeps only in-frame clones here, not all; method: immunoSEQ multiplex PCR. The sample shows around 25,000 clones, roughly 67% of them seen only once. The specimen was breast tumor tissue. Every receptor here comes from a person aged 60 to 70 with breast cancer. Both conserved end residues are part of each CDR3. The order of the fields is clone size, D gene, J gene, V gene, CDR3 DNA, CDR3 protein. A D gene is named only where the DNA matches it firmly. Clone size is given for some rows only: seen once, a few or many times, or a class if the clone is expanded.

size: -; D: -; J: TRBJ1-6; V: TRBV19; DNA: TGTGCCAGTAACTTCCTTCAGGGTAATTCACCCCTCCACTTT; CDR3: CASNFLQGNSPLHF
size: once; D: -; J: TRBJ2-5; V: TRBV5-4; DNA: TGTGCCAGCAGCTCCTACAGTCGCGGGGAGACCCAGTACTTC; CDR3: CASSSYSRGETQYF
size: medium-sized; D: TRBD2; J: TRBJ2-2; V: TRBV18; DNA: TGTGCCAGCTCACCACTCGGCGGGAGCGACACCACCGGGGAGCTGTTTTTT; CDR3: CASSPLGGSDTTGELFF
size: -; D: -; J: TRBJ1-5; V: TRBV2; DNA: TGTGCCAGCAGTGAAATTGAGAATAGCAATCAGCCCCAGCATTTT; CDR3: CASSEIENSNQPQHF
size: -; D: TRBD2; J: TRBJ2-5; V: TRBV7-2; DNA: TGTGCCAGCAGCTTACAGCGGGACGCACGGGCCCAGTACTTC; CDR3: CASSLQRDARAQYF
size: -; D: TRBD1; J: TRBJ1-2; V: TRBV11-2; DNA: TGTGCCAGCAGCTTAGGGGACAGGGTAAACTATGGCTACACCTTC; CDR3: CASSLGDRVNYGYTF
size: -; D: TRBD2; J: TRBJ2-1; V: TRBV27; DNA: TGTGCCAGCACCTGGGGTAGCGGGAGTATCGAGGAGCAGTTCTTC; CDR3: CASTWGSGSIEEQFF
size: once; D: -; J: TRBJ1-5; V: TRBV30; DNA: TGTGCCTGGAGTTCGGGGAACGGACGATCGGAGCCCCAGCATTTT; CDR3: CAWSSGNGRSEPQHF
size: few; D: TRBD1; J: TRBJ2-7; V: TRBV10-3; DNA: TGTGCCATCAGTGAGTCGTTCAGGGGGCGGTACGAGCAGTACTTC; CDR3: CAISESFRGRYEQYF
size: -; D: TRBD1; J: TRBJ2-7; V: TRBV7-2; DNA: TGTGCCAGCAGCCCTCAGTGGGGGACAGGGGCCGAGCAGTACTTC; CDR3: CASSPQWGTGAEQYF
size: -; D: TRBD1; J: TRBJ2-3; V: TRBV9; DNA: TGTGCCAGCAGCCAGACGGGACAGGGGAGGAATACGCAGTATTTT; CDR3: CASSQTGQGRNTQYF
size: -; D: TRBD2; J: TRBJ2-5; V: TRBV29-1; DNA: TGCAGCGCGACCCTAGGACTAGCCCAAGAGACCCAGTACTTC; CDR3: CSATLGLAQETQYF
size: -; D: -; J: TRBJ2-1; V: TRBV9; DNA: TGTGCCAGCAGCATTCAGGGTTACAATGAGCAGTTCTTC; CDR3: CASSIQGYNEQFF
size: -; D: -; J: TRBJ1-1; V: TRBV9; DNA: TGTGCCAGCAGCCTCCACCTCTCGGGGAGCGGTGGTGAAGCTTTCTTT; CDR3: CASSLHLSGSGGEAFF
size: few; D: TRBD2; J: TRBJ2-3; V: TRBV9; DNA: TGTGCCAGCAGCAACGGGGGGGGCACAGATACGCAGTATTTT; CDR3: CASSNGGGTDTQYF
size: few; D: TRBD2; J: TRBJ2-7; V: TRBV4-3; DNA: TGCGCCAGCAGCCTTGGGGGGACTAGCGGGAGTTACGAGCAGTACTTC; CDR3: CASSLGGTSGSYEQYF
size: few; D: -; J: TRBJ1-1; V: TRBV30; DNA: TGTGCCTGGAGTCTATGGGGCGGCGCGGACACTGAAGCTTTCTTT; CDR3: CAWSLWGGADTEAFF
size: -; D: TRBD2; J: TRBJ2-7; V: TRBV30; DNA: TGTGCCTGGAGGGTATTCGGATCGGGACTAGCGGTCTACGAGCAGTACTTC; CDR3: CAWRVFGSGLAVYEQYF
size: many; D: TRBD2; J: TRBJ2-7; V: TRBV7-9; DNA: TGTGCCAGCAGCTTAGGACTAGCGGACGAGCAGTACTTC; CDR3: CASSLGLADEQYF
size: -; D: -; J: TRBJ2-7; V: TRBV6-6; DNA: TGTGCCAGCAGTGTACAGGAATCCTACGAGCAGTACTTC; CDR3: CASSVQESYEQYF
size: -; D: -; J: TRBJ2-2; V: TRBV7-9; DNA: TGTGCCAGCAGCTTAAAGTCGGCGGGAAGGGAAGCCGGGGAGCTGTTTTTT; CDR3: CASSLKSAGREAGELFF
size: few; D: TRBD1; J: TRBJ1-1; V: TRBV7-2; DNA: TGTGCCAGCAGCTTTGGGACAGGGGTCCTGAACACTGAAGCTTTCTTT; CDR3: CASSFGTGVLNTEAFF
size: -; D: TRBD1; J: TRBJ1-2; V: TRBV5-4; DNA: TGTGCCAGCAGCTTCTGGACAGGGCGTGGCTACACCTTC; CDR3: CASSFWTGRGYTF
size: medium-sized; D: TRBD2; J: TRBJ2-3; V: TRBV4-3; DNA: TGCGCCAGCAGCCTCCGGACTAGCGGGACCACAGATACGCAGTATTTT; CDR3: CASSLRTSGTTDTQYF
size: -; D: TRBD1; J: TRBJ2-6; V: TRBV7-3; DNA: TGTGCCAGCAGCTTAACTCCAGGGGGCTCTGGGGCCAACGTCCTGACTTTC; CDR3: CASSLTPGGSGANVLTF
size: -; D: TRBD1; J: TRBJ2-2; V: TRBV7-2; DNA: TGTGCCAGCAGCTTACAAGGGGGCGGCGGGGAGCTGTTTTTT; CDR3: CASSLQGGGGELFF
size: few; D: -; J: TRBJ1-5; V: TRBV23-1; DNA: TGCGCCAGCAGAAACAGGGAACATAGCAATCAGCCCCAGCATTTT; CDR3: CASRNREHSNQPQHF
size: -; D: -; J: TRBJ2-1; V: TRBV15; DNA: TGTGCCACGTCCCTCGTCTACAATGAGCAGTTCTTC; CDR3: CATSLVYNEQFF
size: few; D: -; J: TRBJ1-2; V: TRBV19; DNA: TGTGCCAGTAAGAGGGACACCTATGGCTACACCTTC; CDR3: CASKRDTYGYTF
size: -; D: -; J: TRBJ1-1; V: TRBV7-2; DNA: TGTGCCAGCAGCTCAAGGACAGAAAACACTGAAGCTTTCTTT; CDR3: CASSSRTENTEAFF
size: -; D: TRBD1; J: TRBJ1-1; V: TRBV28; DNA: TGTGCCAGTCGACAGGGAGCTGAAGCTTTCTTT; CDR3: CASRQGAEAFF
size: many; D: TRBD1; J: TRBJ1-1; V: TRBV7-9; DNA: TGTGCCAGCAGCTTAGCGGACAGGGTCACTGAAGCTTTCTTT; CDR3: CASSLADRVTEAFF
size: medium-sized; D: -; J: TRBJ2-2; V: TRBV7-5; DNA: TGTGCCAGAAGCTTTTGGCGGGAGATAGGCGGGGAGCTGTTTTTT; CDR3: CARSFWREIGGELFF
size: -; D: TRBD2; J: TRBJ2-5; V: TRBV6-5; DNA: TGTGCCAGCAGTTACGGCGGGAGGTCGGAGACCCAGTACTTC; CDR3: CASSYGGRSETQYF
size: -; D: -; J: TRBJ2-7; V: TRBV15; DNA: TGTGCCACCAGCACGAAGCGGATCTCCTACGAGCAGTACTTC; CDR3: CATSTKRISYEQYF
size: -; D: -; J: TRBJ2-3; V: TRBV9; DNA: TGTGCCAGCAGCTCTGACTTACGGCAGTATTTT; CDR3: CASSSDLRQYF
size: -; D: TRBD1; J: TRBJ1-3; V: TRBV7-2; DNA: TGTGCCAGCAGCGACAGGGCTACGGGAAACACCATATATTTT; CDR3: CASSDRATGNTIYF
size: -; D: -; J: TRBJ2-5; V: TRBV5-5; DNA: TGTGCCAGCAGCCAAGCTAGGTGGGAGACCCAGTACTTC; CDR3: CASSQARWETQYF
size: -; D: TRBD2; J: TRBJ2-7; V: TRBV7-9; DNA: TGTGCCAGCAGCTCCTCCGACGCTAGCGGGAGTTACGAGCAGTACTTC; CDR3: CASSSSDASGSYEQYF
size: -; D: -; J: TRBJ2-1; V: TRBV19; DNA: TGTGCCAGTAGTATGGGGAGACGGGATGAGCAGTTCTTC; CDR3: CASSMGRRDEQFF
size: -; D: TRBD1; J: TRBJ2-7; V: TRBV19; DNA: TGTGCCAGTGGGGACAGCCTCTACGAGCAGTACTTC; CDR3: CASGDSLYEQYF
size: few; D: -; J: TRBJ1-2; V: TRBV18; DNA: TGTGCCAGCTCACCCCCCCTGAAGGGAGGTTATGGCTACACCTTC; CDR3: CASSPPLKGGYGYTF
size: -; D: -; J: TRBJ2-7; V: TRBV5-4; DNA: TGTGCCAGCAGCCAGGAACCGGTATCCTACGAGCAGTACTTC; CDR3: CASSQEPVSYEQYF
size: few; D: -; J: TRBJ1-5; V: TRBV27; DNA: TGTGCCAGCAGGGCTATGGGAGGCAATCAGCCCCAGCATTTT; CDR3: CASRAMGGNQPQHF
size: -; D: TRBD1; J: TRBJ2-7; V: TRBV12-5; DNA: TGTGCTAGTGGTTTGGGCCACAGGGGAAACGAGCAGTACTTC; CDR3: CASGLGHRGNEQYF